The TCR beta chain under discussion was sequenced for a study of T cell responses to AZD1222 COVID-19 vaccine. Study-level results: Spike was spanned by vaccine-associated CD4 TCRs, which were dominant at 160-218 and 743-854. There were repertoire samples only from the period after the peak T cell response.

The assay was immunoSEQ multiplex PCR, and TCRdb's table has in-frame clones only and misses some. The data show about 76,000 clones, about 88% seen once. The CDR3 contains 16 residues. The germline CDR1 and CDR2 sequences are SNHLY and FYNNEI. V was pared by 4 bases and J by 6 bases, with 13 bases of the junction left unmatched. This clone came up a few times. Its antigen remains unknown. The rearrangement joins TRBV2 to TRBJ2-3; TRBD1 matches at 7 bases. The TCR originated in an adult in good health. The sample in question was peripheral blood, obtained on day 0 of AZD1222 vaccination. CDR3 in DNA: TGTGCCAGCAGTGCGGTACAGGGGATAAAAAGGGATACGCAGTATTTT. Translated: CASSAVQGIKRDTQYF.